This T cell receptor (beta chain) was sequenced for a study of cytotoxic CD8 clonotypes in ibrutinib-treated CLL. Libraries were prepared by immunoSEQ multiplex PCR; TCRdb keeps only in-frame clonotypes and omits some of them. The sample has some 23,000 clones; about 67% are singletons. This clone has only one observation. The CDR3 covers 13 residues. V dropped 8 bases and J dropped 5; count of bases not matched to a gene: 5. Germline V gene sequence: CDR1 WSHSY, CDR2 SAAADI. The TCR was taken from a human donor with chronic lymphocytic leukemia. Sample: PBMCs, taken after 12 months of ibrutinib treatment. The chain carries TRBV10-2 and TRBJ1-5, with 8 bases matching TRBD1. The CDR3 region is CASGAGGDQPQHF. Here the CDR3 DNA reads TGCGCCAGCGGGGCAGGGGGCGATCAGCCCCAGCATTTT.